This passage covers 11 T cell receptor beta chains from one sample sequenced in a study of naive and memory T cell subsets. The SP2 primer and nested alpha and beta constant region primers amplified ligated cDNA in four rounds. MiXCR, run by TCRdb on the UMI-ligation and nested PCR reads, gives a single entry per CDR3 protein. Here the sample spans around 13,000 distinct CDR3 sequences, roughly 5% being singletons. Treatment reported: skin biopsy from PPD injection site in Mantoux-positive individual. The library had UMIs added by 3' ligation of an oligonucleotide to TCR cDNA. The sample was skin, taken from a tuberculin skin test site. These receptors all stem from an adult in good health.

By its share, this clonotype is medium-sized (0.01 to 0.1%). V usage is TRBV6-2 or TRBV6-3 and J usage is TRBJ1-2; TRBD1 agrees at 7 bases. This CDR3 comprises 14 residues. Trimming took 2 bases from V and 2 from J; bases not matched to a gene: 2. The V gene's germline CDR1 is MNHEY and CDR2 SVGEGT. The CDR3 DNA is TGTGCCAGCAGTTACGCGGGACAGAACTATGGCTACACCTTC. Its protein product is CASSYAGQNYGYTF.

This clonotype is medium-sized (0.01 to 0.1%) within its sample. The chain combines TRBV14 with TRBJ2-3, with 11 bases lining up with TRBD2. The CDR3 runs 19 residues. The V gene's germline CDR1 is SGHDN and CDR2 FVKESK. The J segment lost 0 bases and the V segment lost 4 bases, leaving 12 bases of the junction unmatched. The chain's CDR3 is CASSLVGLAGGSSTDTQYF. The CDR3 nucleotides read TGTGCCAGCAGCCTCGTTGGGCTAGCGGGGGGATCTAGCACAGATACGCAGTATTTT. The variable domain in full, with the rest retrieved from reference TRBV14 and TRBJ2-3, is EAGVTQFPSHSVIEKGQTVTLRCDPISGHDNLYWYRRVMGKEIKFLLHFVKESKQDESGMPNNRFLAERTGGTYSTLKVQPAELEDSGVYFCASSLVGLAGGSSTDTQYFGPGTRLTVL.

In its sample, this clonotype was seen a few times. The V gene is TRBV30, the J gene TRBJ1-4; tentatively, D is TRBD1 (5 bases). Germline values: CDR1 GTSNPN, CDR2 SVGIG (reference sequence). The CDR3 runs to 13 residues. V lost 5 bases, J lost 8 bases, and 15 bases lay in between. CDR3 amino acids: CAWGDGREEKLFF. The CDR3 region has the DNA TGTGCCTGGGGGGACGGCCGTGAGGAAAAACTGTTTTTT.

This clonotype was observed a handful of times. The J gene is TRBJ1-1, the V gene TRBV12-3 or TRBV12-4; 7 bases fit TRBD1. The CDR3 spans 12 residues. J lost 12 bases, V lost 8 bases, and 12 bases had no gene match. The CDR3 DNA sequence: TGTGCCAGCGAGGTTCTCGGGACAGATACTTTCTTT. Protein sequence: CASEVLGTDTFF.

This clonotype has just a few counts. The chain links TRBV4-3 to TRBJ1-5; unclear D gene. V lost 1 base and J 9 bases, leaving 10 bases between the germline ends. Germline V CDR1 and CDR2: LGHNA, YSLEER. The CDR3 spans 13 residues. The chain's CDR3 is CASSQVGEAPQHF. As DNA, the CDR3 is TGCGCCAGCAGCCAAGTTGGGGAGGCGCCCCAGCATTTT.

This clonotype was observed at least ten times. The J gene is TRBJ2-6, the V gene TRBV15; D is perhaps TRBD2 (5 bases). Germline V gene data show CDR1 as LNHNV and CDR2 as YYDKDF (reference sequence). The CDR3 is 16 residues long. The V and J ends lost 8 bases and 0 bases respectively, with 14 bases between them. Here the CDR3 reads CATSSPGDSGANVLTF. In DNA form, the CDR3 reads TGTGCCACCTCTTCCCCCGGGGACTCTGGGGCCAACGTCCTGACTTTC.

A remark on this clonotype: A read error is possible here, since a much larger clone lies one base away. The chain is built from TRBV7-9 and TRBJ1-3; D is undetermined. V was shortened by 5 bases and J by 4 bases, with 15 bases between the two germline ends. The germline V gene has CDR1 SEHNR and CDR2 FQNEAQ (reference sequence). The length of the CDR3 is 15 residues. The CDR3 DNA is TGTGCCAGCAGCCGGGCCTACGAGTCCGGAAACACCATATATTTT. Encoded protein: CASSRAYESGNTIYF.

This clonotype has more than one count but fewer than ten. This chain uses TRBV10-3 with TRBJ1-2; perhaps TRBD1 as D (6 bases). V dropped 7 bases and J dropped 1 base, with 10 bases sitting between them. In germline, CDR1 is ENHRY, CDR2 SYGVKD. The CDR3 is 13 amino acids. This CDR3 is CAIKDSCNYGYTF. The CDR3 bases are TGTGCCATCAAGGACAGCTGTAACTATGGCTACACCTTC.

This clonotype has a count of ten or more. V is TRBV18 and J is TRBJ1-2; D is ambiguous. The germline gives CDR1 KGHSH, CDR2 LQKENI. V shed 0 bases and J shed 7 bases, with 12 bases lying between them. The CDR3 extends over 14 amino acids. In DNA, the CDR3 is TGTGCCAGCTCACCACCGGACGGGTTTGGTGGCTACACCTTC. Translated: CASSPPDGFGGYTF.

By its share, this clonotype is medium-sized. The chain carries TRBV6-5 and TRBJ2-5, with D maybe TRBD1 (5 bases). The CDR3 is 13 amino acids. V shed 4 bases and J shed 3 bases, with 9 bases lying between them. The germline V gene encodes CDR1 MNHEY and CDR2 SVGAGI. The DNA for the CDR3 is TGTGCCAGCAGTTCTTTAGGGGAAGAGACCCAGTACTTC. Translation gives CASSSLGEETQYF.

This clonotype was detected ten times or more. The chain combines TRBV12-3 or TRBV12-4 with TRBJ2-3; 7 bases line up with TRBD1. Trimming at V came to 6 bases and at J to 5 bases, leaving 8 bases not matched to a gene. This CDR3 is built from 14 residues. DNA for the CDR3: TGTGCCAGCAGATGGGACAGAGTAGGAGATACGCAGTATTTT. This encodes CASRWDRVGDTQYF.